This TCR beta chain was sequenced for a study of naive and memory T cell subsets. Whole-study findings and limits: Clonotypes here are unpaired alpha or beta chain sequences.

In regard to this clonotype: The antigen is undetermined.

After the first PCR, alpha and beta chain libraries were processed separately. CMV status came from CD4+ T cell IFNgamma after overnight CMV lysate stimulation of fresh PBMCs. Cells stained for CD3, CD4, CD8, CD45RA, CD27 and viability were sorted into four CD45RA/CD27 subsets. The germline V and J ends were trimmed by 4 bases and 4 bases, with 11 bases remaining between them. The germline gives CDR1 SGHRS, CDR2 YFSETQ. The CDR3 runs 13 residues. An equimolar mix of two oligonucleotides served as the beta constant-region primer for TRBC1 and TRBC2. From the UMI-ligation and nested PCR reads, TCRdb called clonotypes with MiXCR, one entry per CDR3 protein. The table includes 120,000 to 150,000 distinct CDR3 sequences, around 15% detected once.

The rearrangement joins TRBV5-1 to TRBJ2-5, with D hard to call. The specimen was naive CD4+ T cells from blood. The sequence derives from a human donor in good health. CDR3 nucleotide sequence: TGCGCCAGCAGCGCCCTTGACGCAGAGACCCAGTACTTC. Its protein product is CASSALDAETQYF. Full variable domain (missing parts from reference TRBV5-1 and TRBJ2-5): KAGVTQTPRYLIKTRGQQVTLSCSPISGHRSVSWYQQTPGQGLQFLFEYFSETQRNKGNFPGRFSGRQFSNSRSEMNVSTLELGDSALYLCASSALDAETQYFGPGTRLLVL.